The following is a T cell receptor (beta chain) sequence with its context. This record belongs to a study of blood T cell repertoires in COVID-19. Whole-study context: Sites in the United States, Italy and Spain provided acute and convalescent COVID-19 samples. Sources were T cells, B-cell-depleted T cells, or PBMCs; the material itself was cDNA or gDNA.

Method: immunoSEQ multiplex PCR; TCRdb's copy keeps in-frame clones and lacks some. The profile covers some 99,000 clones, with approximately 90% appearing a single time and about 4.2% taken by the ten largest. Germline values: CDR1 SSHAT, CDR2 FNYEAQ (reference sequence). The CDR3 extends over 14 amino acids. The ends were cut back, 6 bases at V and 4 bases at J, with 12 bases in the middle. The J gene is TRBJ2-2, the V gene TRBV7-7; the D gene is possibly TRBD2 (6 bases). The sequencing sample was made of peripheral blood. The receptor was isolated from an older man with acute or convalescent COVID-19. The CDR3 region is CASSGGSRTGELFF. As DNA, the CDR3 is TGTGCCAGCAGTGGGGGGAGTCGCACCGGGGAGCTGTTTTTT.